The sequence of this T cell receptor beta chain was determined in a study of blood T cell repertoires in COVID-19. Study as a whole: Acute-phase and convalescent COVID-19 samples originated in the United States, Italy and Spain. From T cells, B-cell-depleted T cells, or PBMCs came the material, which was cDNA or gDNA.

Trimming pared 4 bases from V and 7 bases from J, leaving 23 bases between. The CDR3 loop spans 18 amino acids. Germline V gives CDR1 MNHNS, CDR2 SASEGT. Per the original methods: How many nucleated cells were present was estimated from reference gene primer amplification. Libraries were prepared by immunoSEQ multiplex PCR; TCRdb keeps only in-frame clonotypes and omits some of them. V and J calls and clone size are as listed in that table; D and trimming were resolved from the DNA. The table has a few hundred thousand clones, more than 70% seen once. One Seattle source followed patients from active infection through their disease course. This clone was counted a few times.

The origin of this receptor is a woman aged 55-69 years with COVID-19, enrolled during active disease. The rearrangement joins TRBV6-1 to TRBJ1-6; tentative D call: TRBD1 (5 bases). The sample comprised peripheral blood. Here the CDR3 reads CASSGSIALRAGNSPLHF. The CDR3 bases are TGTGCCAGCAGTGGAAGCATAGCGCTCAGGGCGGGAAATTCACCCCTCCACTTT.